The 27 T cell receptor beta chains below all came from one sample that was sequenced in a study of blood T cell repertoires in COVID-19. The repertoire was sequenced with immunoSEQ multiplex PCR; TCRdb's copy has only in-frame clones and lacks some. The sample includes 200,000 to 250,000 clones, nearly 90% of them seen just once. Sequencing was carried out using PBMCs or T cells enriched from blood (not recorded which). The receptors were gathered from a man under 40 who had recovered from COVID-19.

The CDR3 sequence is CASSLEGGSGSQRNEQFF. CDR3 bases: TGCGCCAGCAGCTTGGAGGGAGGCAGCGGGAGTCAAAGGAATGAGCAGTTCTTC. The V call is TRBV5-1, the J call TRBJ2-1; 8 bases are a match to TRBD2. Looked up from germline, CDR1 is SGHRS and CDR2 is YFSETQ. V was pared by 0 bases and J by 7 bases, with 15 bases of the junction left unmatched. The CDR3 consists of 18 residues.

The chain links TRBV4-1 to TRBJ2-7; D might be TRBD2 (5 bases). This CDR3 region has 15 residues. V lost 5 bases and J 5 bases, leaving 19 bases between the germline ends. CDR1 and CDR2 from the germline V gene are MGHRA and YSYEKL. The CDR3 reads CASSGGVGNRNEQYF. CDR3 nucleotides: TGCGCCAGCAGCGGAGGAGTAGGAAACCGCAACGAGCAGTACTTC.

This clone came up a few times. The CDR3 protein is CASSFPGQGNSPLHF. CDR3 in DNA: TGTGCCAGCAGCTTCCCGGGACAGGGAAATTCACCCCTCCACTTT. V and J are TRBV7-2 and TRBJ1-6; 9 positions agree with TRBD1. The ends lost 3 bases at V and 7 bases at J; junction bases unmatched: 4. CDR3 length: 15 amino acids. Germline loops: CDR1 SGHTA, CDR2 FQGNSA.

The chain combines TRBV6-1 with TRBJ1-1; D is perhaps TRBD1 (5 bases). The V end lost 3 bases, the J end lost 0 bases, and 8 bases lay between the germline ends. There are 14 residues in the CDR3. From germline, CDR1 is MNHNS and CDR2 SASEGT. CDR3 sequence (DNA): TGTGCCAGCAGTGAGGACAACGTGAACACTGAAGCTTTCTTT. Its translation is CASSEDNVNTEAFF.

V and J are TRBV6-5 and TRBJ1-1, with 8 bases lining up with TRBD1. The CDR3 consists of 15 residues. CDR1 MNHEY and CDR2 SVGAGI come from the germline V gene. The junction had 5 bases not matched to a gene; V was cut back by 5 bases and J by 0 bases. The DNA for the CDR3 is TGTGCCAGCAGTCAATGGACAGGGATGAACACTGAAGCTTTCTTT. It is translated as CASSQWTGMNTEAFF.

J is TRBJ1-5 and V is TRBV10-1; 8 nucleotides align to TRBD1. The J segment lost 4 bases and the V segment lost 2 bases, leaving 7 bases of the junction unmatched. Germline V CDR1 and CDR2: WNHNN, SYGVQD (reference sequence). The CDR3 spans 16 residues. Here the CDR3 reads CASSEPQGASNQPQHF. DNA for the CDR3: TGCGCCAGCAGTGAGCCCCAGGGGGCCAGTAATCAGCCCCAGCATTTT.

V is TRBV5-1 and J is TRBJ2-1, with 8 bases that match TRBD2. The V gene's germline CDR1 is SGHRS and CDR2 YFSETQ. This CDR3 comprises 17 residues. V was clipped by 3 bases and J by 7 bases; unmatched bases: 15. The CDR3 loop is CASSSTPGAGVNNEQFF. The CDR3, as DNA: TGCGCCAGCAGCTCCACCCCGGGAGCGGGGGTGAATAATGAGCAGTTCTTC.

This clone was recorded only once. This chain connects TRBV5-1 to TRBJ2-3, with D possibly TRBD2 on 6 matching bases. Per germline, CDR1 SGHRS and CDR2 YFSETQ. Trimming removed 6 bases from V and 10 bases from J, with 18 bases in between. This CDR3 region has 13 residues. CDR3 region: CASTLSGETAQYF. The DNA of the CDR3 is TGCGCCAGCACTTTATCGGGAGAGACAGCGCAGTATTTT. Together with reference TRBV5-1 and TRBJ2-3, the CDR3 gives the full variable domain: KAGVTQTPRYLIKTRGQQVTLSCSPISGHRSVSWYQQTPGQGLQFLFEYFSETQRNKGNFPGRFSGRQFSNSRSEMNVSTLELGDSALYLCASTLSGETAQYFGPGTRLTVL.

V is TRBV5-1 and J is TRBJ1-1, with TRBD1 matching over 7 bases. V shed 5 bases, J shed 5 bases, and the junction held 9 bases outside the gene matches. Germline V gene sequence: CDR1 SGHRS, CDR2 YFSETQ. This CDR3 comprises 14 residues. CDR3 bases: TGCGCCAGCAGACTAACAGGGGTAGGTACTGAAGCTTTCTTT. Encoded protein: CASRLTGVGTEAFF.

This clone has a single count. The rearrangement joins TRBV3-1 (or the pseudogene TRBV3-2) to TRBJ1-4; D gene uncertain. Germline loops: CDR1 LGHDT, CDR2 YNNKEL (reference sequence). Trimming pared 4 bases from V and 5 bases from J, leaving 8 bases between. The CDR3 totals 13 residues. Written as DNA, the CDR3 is TGTGCCAGCAGCCGGAGTTTAAATGAAAAACTGTTTTTT. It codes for CASSRSLNEKLFF.

The DNA for the CDR3 is TGTGCCAGCTCACCATGGTACCGAGGGACAACTAATGAAAAACTGTTTTTT. It yields the protein CASSPWYRGTTNEKLFF. The chain is built from TRBV18 and TRBJ1-4; D unresolved. Germline loops: CDR1 KGHSH, CDR2 LQKENI. CDR3 length: 17 amino acids. V gave up 2 bases and J gave up 0 bases, with 13 bases separating them.

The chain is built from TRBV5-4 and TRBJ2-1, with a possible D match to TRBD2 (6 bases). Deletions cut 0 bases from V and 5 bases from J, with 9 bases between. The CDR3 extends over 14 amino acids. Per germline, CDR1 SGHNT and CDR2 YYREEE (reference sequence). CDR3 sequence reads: CASSLGGEHNEQFF. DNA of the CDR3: TGTGCCAGCAGCTTGGGGGGGGAGCACAATGAGCAGTTCTTC.

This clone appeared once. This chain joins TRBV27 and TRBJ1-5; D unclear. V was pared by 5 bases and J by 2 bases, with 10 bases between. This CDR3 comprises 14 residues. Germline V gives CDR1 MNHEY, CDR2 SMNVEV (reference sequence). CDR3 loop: CASSEGDGNQPQHF. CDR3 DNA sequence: TGTGCCAGCAGTGAGGGCGATGGCAATCAGCCCCAGCATTTT.

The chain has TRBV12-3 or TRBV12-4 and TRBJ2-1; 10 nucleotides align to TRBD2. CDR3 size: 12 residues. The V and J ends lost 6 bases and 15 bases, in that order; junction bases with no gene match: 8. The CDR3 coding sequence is TGTGCCAGCAGCAGCGGGAGGGAGCTGCGGTTCTTC. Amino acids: CASSSGRELRFF.

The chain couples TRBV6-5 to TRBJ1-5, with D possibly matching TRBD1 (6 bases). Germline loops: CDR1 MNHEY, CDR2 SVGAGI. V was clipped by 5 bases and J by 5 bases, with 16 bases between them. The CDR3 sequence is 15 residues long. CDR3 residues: CASSPTRGGHQPQHF. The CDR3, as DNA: TGTGCCAGCAGTCCGACTCGGGGGGGGCATCAGCCCCAGCATTTT.

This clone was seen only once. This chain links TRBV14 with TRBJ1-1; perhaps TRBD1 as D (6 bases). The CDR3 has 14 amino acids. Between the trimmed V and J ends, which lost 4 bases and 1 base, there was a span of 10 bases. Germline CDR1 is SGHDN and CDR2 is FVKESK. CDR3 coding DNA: TGTGCCAGCAGCCCATGGGGGCGGAACACTGAAGCTTTCTTT. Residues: CASSPWGRNTEAFF.

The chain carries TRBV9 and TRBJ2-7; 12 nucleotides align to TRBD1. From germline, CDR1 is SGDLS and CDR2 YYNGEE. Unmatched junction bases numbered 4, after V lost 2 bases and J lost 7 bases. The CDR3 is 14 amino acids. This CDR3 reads CASSVGQGAREQYF. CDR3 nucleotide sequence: TGTGCCAGCAGCGTGGGACAGGGGGCGCGAGAGCAGTACTTC.

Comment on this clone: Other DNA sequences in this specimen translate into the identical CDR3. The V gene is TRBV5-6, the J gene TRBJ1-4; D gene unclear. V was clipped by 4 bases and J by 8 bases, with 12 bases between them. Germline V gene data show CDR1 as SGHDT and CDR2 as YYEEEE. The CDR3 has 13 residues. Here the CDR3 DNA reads TGTGCCAGCAGCCTATGGACGGGGGAAAAACTGTTTTTT. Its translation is CASSLWTGEKLFF.

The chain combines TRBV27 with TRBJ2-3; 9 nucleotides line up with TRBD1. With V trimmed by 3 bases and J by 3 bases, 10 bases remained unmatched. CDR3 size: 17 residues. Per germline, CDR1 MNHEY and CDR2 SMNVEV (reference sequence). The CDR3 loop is CASSFLPTGGVTDTQYF. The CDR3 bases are TGTGCCAGCAGTTTTTTGCCGACAGGGGGGGTGACAGATACGCAGTATTTT.

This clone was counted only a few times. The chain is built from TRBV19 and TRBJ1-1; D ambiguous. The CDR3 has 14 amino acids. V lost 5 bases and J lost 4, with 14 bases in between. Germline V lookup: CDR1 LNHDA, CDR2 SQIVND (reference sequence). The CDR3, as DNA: TGTGCCAGTAGTCCGGAGCTCCGTGGCACTGAAGCTTTCTTT. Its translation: CASSPELRGTEAFF.

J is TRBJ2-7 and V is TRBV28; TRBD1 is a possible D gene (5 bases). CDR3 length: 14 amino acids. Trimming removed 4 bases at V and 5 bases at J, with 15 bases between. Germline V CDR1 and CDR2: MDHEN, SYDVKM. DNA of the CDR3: TGTGCCAGCAGTTCCCCTTCAGGGATGAACGAGCAGTACTTC. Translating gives CASSSPSGMNEQYF.

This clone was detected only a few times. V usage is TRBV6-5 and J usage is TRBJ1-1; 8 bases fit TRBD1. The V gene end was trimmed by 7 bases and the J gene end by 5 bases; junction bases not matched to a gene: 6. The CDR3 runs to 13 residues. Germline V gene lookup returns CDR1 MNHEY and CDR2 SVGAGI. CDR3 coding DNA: TGTGCCAGCACCGGACAGGGAAGGACTGAAGCTTTCTTT. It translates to CASTGQGRTEAFF.

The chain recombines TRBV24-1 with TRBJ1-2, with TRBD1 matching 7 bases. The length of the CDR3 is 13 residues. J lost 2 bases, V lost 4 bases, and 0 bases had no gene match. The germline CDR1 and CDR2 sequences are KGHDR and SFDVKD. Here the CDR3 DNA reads TGTGCCACCAGTGAGACAGGGAACTATGGCTACACCTTC. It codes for CATSETGNYGYTF.

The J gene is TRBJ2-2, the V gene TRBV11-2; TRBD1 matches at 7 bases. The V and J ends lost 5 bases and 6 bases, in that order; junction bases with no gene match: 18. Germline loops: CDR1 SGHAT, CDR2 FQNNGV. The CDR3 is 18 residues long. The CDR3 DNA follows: TGTGCCAGCAGCCCTTTAGGACAGGCCCGCCCGATGGCCGGGGAGCTGTTTTTT. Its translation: CASSPLGQARPMAGELFF.

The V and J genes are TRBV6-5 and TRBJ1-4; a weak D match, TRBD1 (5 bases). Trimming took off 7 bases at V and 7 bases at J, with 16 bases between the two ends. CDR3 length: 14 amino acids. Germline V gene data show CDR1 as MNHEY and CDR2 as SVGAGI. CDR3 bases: TGTGCCAGCACCCCAGGGAGGGCAGGTGAAAAACTGTTTTTT. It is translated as CASTPGRAGEKLFF.

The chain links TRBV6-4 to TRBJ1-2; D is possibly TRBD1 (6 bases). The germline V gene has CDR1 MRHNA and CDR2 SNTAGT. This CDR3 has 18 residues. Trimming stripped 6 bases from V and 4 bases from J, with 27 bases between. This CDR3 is CASRHLRDTRPLTYGYTF. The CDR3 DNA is TGTGCCAGCAGACACCTCCGGGACACCCGACCACTCACCTATGGCTACACCTTC.

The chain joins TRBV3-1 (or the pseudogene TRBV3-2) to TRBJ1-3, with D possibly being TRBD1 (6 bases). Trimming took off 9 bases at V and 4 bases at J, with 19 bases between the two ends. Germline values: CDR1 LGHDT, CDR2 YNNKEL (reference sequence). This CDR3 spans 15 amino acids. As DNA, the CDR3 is TGTGCCAGTGCCTTGGGGGGGCTGAAGGGAAACACCATATATTTT. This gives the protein CASALGGLKGNTIYF.